These T cell receptor beta chains were read from a single sample in a study of stem cell transplantation in POMP-related autoinflammatory disease. Repertoires were generated with immunoSEQ multiplex PCR, while TCRdb's copy carries only in-frame clones and drops some. The table records more than 20,000 clones, more than 75% of them present only once. This material consisted of CD4+ T cells from PBMCs, taken before stem cell transplantation. The receptors here all came from a human donor with POMP-related autoinflammation and immune dysregulation (PRAID). CDR3s leave out the opening cysteine and the closing phenylalanine or tryptophan.

j_call | v_call | cdr3_length | cdr3_aa
TRBJ2-1 | TRBV18 | 13 | ASSGTSGRGNEQF
TRBJ2-1 | TRBV29-1 | 13 | SESGGTSSYNEQF
TRBJ2-7 | TRBV6-6 | 10 | ASSKEEETPA
TRBJ2-3 | TRBV5-4 | 10 | ASSSDTDTQY
TRBJ1-1 | TRBV19 | 12 | ASSIRGDGTEAF
TRBJ1-2 | TRBV5-1 | 14 | ASSPGTPGRALGYT
TRBJ1-4 | TRBV25-1 | 9 | AAATNEKLF
TRBJ1-2 | TRBV19 | 15 | ASTSSIGTGSRVSYT
TRBJ2-1 | TRBV6-5 | 11 | ASSYEGPQEQF
TRBJ2-1 | TRBV27 | 12 | ASSSPLGNNEQF
TRBJ2-3 | TRBV9 | 12 | ASSLAEHTDTQY
TRBJ2-3 | TRBV5-1 | 15 | ASSLVTAGAGTDTQY
TRBJ2-1 | TRBV9 | 17 | ASSVDIGGQGWPANEQF
TRBJ2-7 | TRBV27 | 13 | ASSSERGDLYEQY
TRBJ1-5 | TRBV5-6 | 11 | ASSPGLNQPQH
TRBJ1-1 | TRBV7-3 | 11 | ASSQQGDTEAF
TRBJ2-1 | TRBV5-1 | 12 | ASSLTGASGEQF
TRBJ2-7 | TRBV30 | 12 | AWRRGAVHYEQY
TRBJ2-2 | TRBV5-8 | 16 | ASSPTSGSWVWTGELF
TRBJ1-3 | TRBV6-5 | 12 | ASSLESSGNTIY
TRBJ2-3 | TRBV29-1 | 12 | SVFGVSSTDTQY
TRBJ1-2 | TRBV4-1 | 13 | ASSRAWDRGHGYT
TRBJ1-1 | TRBV11-2 | 12 | ASMRQGASTEAF
TRBJ1-2 | TRBV6-5 | 13 | ASSYLTGGDYGYT
TRBJ2-3 | TRBV18 | 15 | ASSTFSFAASTDTQY
TRBJ1-3 | TRBV6-4 | 14 | ASSDSSGLGGNTIY
TRBJ1-6 | TRBV6-1 | 13 | ASSEARTDNSPLH
TRBJ2-1 | TRBV4-1 | 17 | ASSLLGLSLAGRNNEQF
TRBJ2-2 | TRBV6-4 | 15 | ASSDLPTSGSTGELF
TRBJ1-4 | TRBV5-6 | 15 | ASRFWRRQGAAGKLF